The next 2 T cell receptor beta chains were all read from a single sample in a study of blood T cell repertoires in COVID-19. Only in-frame clones appear in the TCRdb table, and some are missing; sequencing was by immunoSEQ multiplex PCR. This sample yields 140,000 to 150,000 clones, of which around nine tenths are seen a single time; around 1.7% belongs to the top ten. Sequencing was performed on peripheral blood. These receptors were taken from a woman between 45 and 60 years old with acute or convalescent COVID-19.

The chain has TRBV4-2 and TRBJ1-5; D is ambiguous. Trimming shortened V by 1 base and J by 3 bases, and 7 bases separated the two germline ends. The CDR3 is 14 amino acids. Germline V CDR1 and CDR2: LGHNA, YNFKEQ. As DNA, the CDR3 is TGTGCCAGCAGCCAAGGCGCTCACAATCAGCCCCAGCATTTT. This translates into CASSQGAHNQPQHF.

This clone was picked up a small number of times. The chain uses TRBV6-5 and TRBJ2-7, with TRBD1 as a possible D gene (5 bases). Between the trimmed V and J ends, which lost 6 bases and 0 bases, there was a span of 12 bases. This CDR3 has 14 residues. Germline V gene data show CDR1 as MNHEY and CDR2 as SVGAGI. The CDR3 DNA is TGTGCCAGCAGCAGGACACAAAGCTCCTACGAGCAGTACTTC. This translates into CASSRTQSSYEQYF.